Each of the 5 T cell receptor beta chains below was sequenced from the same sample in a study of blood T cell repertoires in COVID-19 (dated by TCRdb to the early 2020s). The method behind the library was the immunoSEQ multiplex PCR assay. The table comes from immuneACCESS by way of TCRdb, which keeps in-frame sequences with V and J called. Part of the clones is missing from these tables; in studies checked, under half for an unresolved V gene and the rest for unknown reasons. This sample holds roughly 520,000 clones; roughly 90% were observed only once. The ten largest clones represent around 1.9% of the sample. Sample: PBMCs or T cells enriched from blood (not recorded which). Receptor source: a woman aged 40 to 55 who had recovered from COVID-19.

As DNA, the CDR3 is TGTGCCAGCAGCGCCCGGGGGTTGAGCGGTGACACAGATACGCAGTATTTT. Translation: CASSARGLSGDTDTQYF. The chain combines TRBV9 with TRBJ2-3; possible D gene TRBD2, 6 bases. Germline CDR1 and CDR2: SGDLS and YYNGEE. This CDR3 spans 17 amino acids. Trimming took 3 bases from V and 2 from J, leaving 19 bases between them.

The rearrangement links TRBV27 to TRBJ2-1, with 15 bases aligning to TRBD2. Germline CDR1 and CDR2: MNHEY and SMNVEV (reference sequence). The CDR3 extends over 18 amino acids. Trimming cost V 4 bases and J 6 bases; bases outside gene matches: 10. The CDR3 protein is CASSSRPPGLAGGNEQFF. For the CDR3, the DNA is TGTGCCAGCAGTTCTCGACCACCGGGACTAGCGGGAGGCAATGAGCAGTTCTTC.

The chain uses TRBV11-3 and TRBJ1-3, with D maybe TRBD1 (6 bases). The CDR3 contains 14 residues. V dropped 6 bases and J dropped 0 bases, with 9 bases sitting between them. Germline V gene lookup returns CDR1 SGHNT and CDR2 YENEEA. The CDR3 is CASSKQGSGNTIYF. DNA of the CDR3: TGTGCCAGCAGTAAACAGGGCTCTGGAAACACCATATATTTT.

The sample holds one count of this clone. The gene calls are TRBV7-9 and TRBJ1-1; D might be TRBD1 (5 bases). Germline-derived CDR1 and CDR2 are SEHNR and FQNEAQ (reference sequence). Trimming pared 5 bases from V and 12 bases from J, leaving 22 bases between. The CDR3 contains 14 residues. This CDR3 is CASSERWAGTSTFF. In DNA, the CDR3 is TGTGCCAGCAGCGAACGATGGGCGGGGACCTCCACTTTCTTT.

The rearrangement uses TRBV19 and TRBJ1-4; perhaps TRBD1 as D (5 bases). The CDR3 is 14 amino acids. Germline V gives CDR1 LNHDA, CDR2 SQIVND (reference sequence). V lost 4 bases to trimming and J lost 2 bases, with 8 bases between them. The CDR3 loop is CASSTRATNEKLFF. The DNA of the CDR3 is TGTGCCAGTAGTACCAGGGCCACTAATGAAAAACTGTTTTTT.